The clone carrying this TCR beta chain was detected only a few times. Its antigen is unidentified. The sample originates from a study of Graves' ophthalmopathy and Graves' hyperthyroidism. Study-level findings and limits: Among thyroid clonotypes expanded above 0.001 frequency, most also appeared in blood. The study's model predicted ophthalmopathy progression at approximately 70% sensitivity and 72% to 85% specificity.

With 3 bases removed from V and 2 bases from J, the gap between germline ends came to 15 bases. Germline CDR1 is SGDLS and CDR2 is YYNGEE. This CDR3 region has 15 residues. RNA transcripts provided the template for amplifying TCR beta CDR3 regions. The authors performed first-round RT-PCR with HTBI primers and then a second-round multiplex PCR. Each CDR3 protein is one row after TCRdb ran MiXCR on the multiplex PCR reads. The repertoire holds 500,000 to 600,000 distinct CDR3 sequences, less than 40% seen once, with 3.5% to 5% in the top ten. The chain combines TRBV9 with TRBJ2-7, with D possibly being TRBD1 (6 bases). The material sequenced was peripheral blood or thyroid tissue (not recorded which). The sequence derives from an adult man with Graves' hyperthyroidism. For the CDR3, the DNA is TGTGCCAGCAGCGCCGAGGGGACAACTGCCTACGAGCAGTACTTC. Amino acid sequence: CASSAEGTTAYEQYF.